This T cell receptor beta chain was documented in a study of shared clonotypes between healthy human individuals. Notes on the study in general: Exclusively blood specimens were collected; tissue repertoires likely differ. Expectations were that clonotype sharing among donors would be affected by sequencing depth.

Replicate PCRs for sorted subsets used approximately 190 ng DNA; this equaled 25,000 to 30,000 T cell genomes. Profiled with immunoSEQ multiplex PCR; TCRdb holds only in-frame clones, not every one. The data contain approximately 2.5 million clones, 93% of them singletons. Germline values: CDR1 MNHEY, CDR2 SMNVEV (reference sequence). CDR3 length: 17 residues. In its sample, this clone was seen once. Its antigen is still unknown. A junction end diverges from the germline sequence, so it may reflect a read error. The sample consisted of naive CD4+ T cells from PBMCs. Indicated subset: CD45RA+ positively selected. The J gene is TRBJ2-1, the V gene TRBV27; 10 bases agree with TRBD2. The receptor was isolated from a man aged 18 to 35 in good health. Some clones in this sample may be carry-over from other donors' samples. CDR3 sequence reads: CASSLFRASGSYYEQFF. In DNA form, the CDR3 reads TGTGCCAGCAGTTTATTCAGGGCTAGCGGGAGCTACTATGAGCAGTTCTTC.